This is a list of T cell receptor beta chains from one sample in a study of cytomegalovirus exposure and HLA in healthy donors. Profiling relied on immunoSEQ multiplex PCR, and the TCRdb table lists in-frame clones only, not all of them. Altogether over 65,000 clones are present, around 72% being singletons, with the ten largest covering roughly 7.4%. The specimen sequenced was PBMCs. The receptor set was obtained from a woman aged 25 to 39 in good health and CMV-seropositive. Both conserved end residues are part of each CDR3. A D gene is named only where the DNA matches it firmly. The size of a clone is reported for some rows only, either as once, few or many, or as a class for expanded clones.

J gene | D gene | V gene | clone size | CDR3 protein | CDR3 DNA
TRBJ2-4 | TRBD1 | TRBV6-1 | . | CASSERDRGYIQYF | TGTGCCAGCAGCGAACGGGACAGGGGGTACATTCAGTACTTC
TRBJ2-5 | TRBD2 | TRBV7-9 | . | CASSLLAGGRETQYF | TGTGCCAGCAGCTTACTAGCGGGAGGGCGAGAGACCCAGTACTTC
TRBJ2-3 | TRBD1 | TRBV5-4 | . | CASSPDRADTQYF | TGTGCCAGCAGCCCGGACAGGGCTGATACGCAGTATTTT
TRBJ2-7 | TRBD2 | TRBV13 | few | CASSPPRTSGSYEQYF | TGTGCCAGCAGCCCACCAAGGACTAGCGGGAGCTACGAGCAGTACTTC
TRBJ2-5 | TRBD1 | TRBV27 | . | CASSLLGTEETQYF | TGTGCCAGCAGTTTACTAGGGACAGAAGAGACCCAGTACTTC
TRBJ1-2 | . | TRBV20-1 | . | CSARRGYTF | TGCAGTGCTAGACGTGGCTACACCTTC
TRBJ2-3 | TRBD1 | TRBV7-3 | . | CASSLTGGVADTQYF | TGTGCCAGCAGCCTGACAGGGGGCGTCGCAGATACGCAGTATTTT
TRBJ1-3 | . | TRBV9 | . | CASSPSGYGNTIYF | TGTGCCAGCAGCCCCTCGGGTTATGGAAACACCATATATTTT
TRBJ2-7 | . | TRBV6-5 | few | CATRSGERQYF | TGTGCCACACGGTCGGGGGAAAGGCAGTACTTC
TRBJ1-2 | TRBD1 | TRBV7-9 | once | CASSAGGTGSKRGYTF | TGTGCCAGCAGCGCAGGAGGGACAGGGAGTAAGCGTGGCTACACCTTC
TRBJ2-2 | . | TRBV7-6 | . | CASSRTGELFF | TGTGCCAGCAGCCGTACCGGGGAGCTGTTTTTT
TRBJ2-3 | . | TRBV4-2 | . | CASSPGTSTDTQYF | TGTGCCAGCAGCCCGGGAACTAGCACAGATACGCAGTATTTT
TRBJ2-5 | . | TRBV5-6 | few | CASSLGRGTQYF | TGTGCCAGCAGCTTAGGCAGAGGGACCCAGTACTTC
TRBJ2-2 | TRBD2 | TRBV19 | . | CASSQTGTRTGELFF | TGTGCCAGTAGTCAAACCGGGACTAGAACCGGGGAGCTGTTTTTT
TRBJ1-1 | . | TRBV5-6 | . | CASSLLGNTEAFF | TGTGCCAGCAGCTTGCTCGGGAATACTGAAGCTTTCTTT
TRBJ2-7 | TRBD1 | TRBV29-1 | . | CSSEQGNEQYF | TGCAGCAGCGAACAGGGGAACGAGCAGTACTTC
TRBJ1-5 | TRBD1 | TRBV2 | . | CASSVGDRVMDQPQHF | TGTGCCAGCAGTGTGGGGGACAGGGTGATGGATCAGCCCCAGCATTTT
TRBJ1-3 | . | TRBV6-6 | . | CASSYGAAGNTIYF | TGTGCCAGCAGTTACGGTGCGGCAGGAAACACCATATATTTT
TRBJ1-2 | TRBD1 | TRBV28 | . | CASSFYGRGEGYTF | TGTGCCAGCAGTTTTTATGGCAGGGGGGAGGGCTACACCTTC
TRBJ2-4 | TRBD2 | TRBV2 | few | CASSETSGYPGNIQYF | TGTGCCAGCAGTGAGACTAGCGGATACCCCGGGAACATTCAGTACTTC
TRBJ2-7 | . | TRBV2 | . | CASRQDLEEQYF | TGTGCCAGCAGACAGGATCTGGAGGAGCAGTACTTC
TRBJ2-3 | . | TRBV7-9 | hyperexpanded | CASSLATVQDTQYF | TGTGCCAGCAGCTTAGCGACTGTTCAAGATACGCAGTATTTT
TRBJ2-7 | . | TRBV7-2 | . | CASSLVPVSYEQYF | TGTGCCAGCAGCTTAGTGCCGGTTTCCTACGAGCAGTACTTC
TRBJ2-7 | . | TRBV27 | . | CASSPVPSYEQYF | TGTGCCAGCAGTCCAGTCCCTTCCTACGAGCAGTACTTC
TRBJ1-2 | TRBD1 | TRBV5-1 | . | CASSLGGQGGETNYGYTF | TGCGCCAGCAGCTTGGGCGGACAGGGAGGCGAAACTAACTATGGCTACACCTTC
TRBJ2-2 | TRBD2 | TRBV5-1 | few | CASSFSGLVEAGELFF | TGCGCCAGCAGCTTCTCGGGACTAGTTGAGGCCGGGGAGCTGTTTTTT
TRBJ2-7 | TRBD1 | TRBV2 | . | CASRPIGQGSYEQYF | TGTGCCAGCAGGCCCATCGGACAGGGGTCCTACGAGCAGTACTTC
TRBJ2-1 | . | TRBV2 | . | CASSVLTGTGYNEQFF | TGTGCCAGCAGTGTTCTAACAGGGACGGGATACAATGAGCAGTTCTTC
TRBJ2-3 | TRBD2 | TRBV10-3 | . | CAISESKAPSGRTDTQYF | TGTGCCATCAGTGAGTCAAAAGCCCCTAGCGGGAGAACAGATACGCAGTATTTT
TRBJ2-7 | TRBD2 | TRBV7-2 | . | CASSPPSGRGGSYEQYF | TGTGCCAGCAGCCCCCCTAGCGGGAGGGGGGGTAGCTACGAGCAGTACTTC
TRBJ2-7 | . | TRBV9 | . | CASSVAGQGSEQYF | TGTGCCAGCAGCGTAGCTGGGCAGGGGTCCGAGCAGTACTTC
TRBJ1-4 | TRBD1 | TRBV18 | . | CASSPDRDRDEKLFF | TGTGCCAGCTCACCGGACCGGGACAGGGATGAAAAACTGTTTTTT
TRBJ2-7 | . | TRBV6-5 | . | CASSYSMAGIAYEQYF | TGTGCCAGCAGTTACTCTATGGCGGGCATAGCCTACGAGCAGTACTTC
TRBJ2-7 | TRBD2 | TRBV13 | . | CASEGLAGDEQYF | TGTGCCAGCGAGGGACTAGCGGGCGACGAGCAGTACTTC
TRBJ1-2 | . | TRBV4-2 | . | CASSPSPGNYGYTF | TGTGCCAGCAGCCCGTCTCCCGGTAACTATGGCTACACCTTC
TRBJ1-1 | . | TRBV29-1 | . | CSVVGQVNTEAFF | TGCAGCGTCGTGGGACAAGTGAACACTGAAGCTTTCTTT
TRBJ2-3 | TRBD1 | TRBV9 | . | CASSVGQGTDTQYF | TGTGCCAGCAGCGTCGGACAGGGCACAGATACGCAGTATTTT
TRBJ1-5 | TRBD1 | TRBV2 | few | CASSSGQGMQPQHF | TGTGCCAGCAGTTCGGGACAGGGGATGCAGCCCCAGCATTTT
TRBJ2-5 | TRBD1 | TRBV28 | . | CASSFLQGATYQETQYF | TGTGCCAGCAGTTTTTTGCAGGGGGCTACGTACCAAGAGACCCAGTACTTC
TRBJ2-3 | . | TRBV9 | . | CASSVAGVGRDTQYF | TGTGCCAGCAGCGTAGCGGGAGTTGGTAGAGATACGCAGTATTTT
TRBJ1-5 | . | TRBV25-1 | . | CASSRGNQPQHF | TGTGCCAGCAGCCGGGGGAATCAGCCCCAGCATTTT
TRBJ2-1 | TRBD2 | TRBV6-4 | . | CASSKLAGDNEQFF | TGTGCCAGCAGTAAACTAGCGGGGGACAATGAGCAGTTCTTC
TRBJ2-1 | . | TRBV7-9 | . | CASSLAKAIRGEQFF | TGTGCCAGCAGCTTAGCGAAAGCTATCCGAGGGGAGCAGTTCTTC
TRBJ2-5 | TRBD1 | TRBV28 | once | CASSYPRDRGTETQYF | TGTGCCAGCAGCTACCCCCGGGACAGGGGGACAGAGACCCAGTACTTC
TRBJ2-3 | . | TRBV4-3 | once | CASSQAVTTDTQYF | TGCGCCAGCAGCCAAGCGGTAACCACAGATACGCAGTATTTT
TRBJ1-4 | . | TRBV28 | . | CASSWGREKLFF | TGTGCCAGCAGTTGGGGCAGAGAAAAACTGTTTTTT
TRBJ2-7 | TRBD1 | TRBV9 | . | CASSVGQGAYEQYF | TGTGCCAGCAGCGTAGGACAGGGGGCCTACGAGCAGTACTTC
TRBJ2-5 | TRBD2 | TRBV7-3 | . | CASSLLAGRGETQYF | TGTGCCAGCAGCTTACTAGCGGGACGAGGAGAGACCCAGTACTTC
TRBJ1-1 | . | TRBV10-3 | . | CAIKTAPNTEAFF | TGTGCCATAAAGACAGCGCCTAACACTGAAGCTTTCTTT
TRBJ1-1 | . | TRBV28 | . | CASSYSGKGLLNTEAFF | TGTGCCAGCAGTTACTCAGGGAAAGGGTTGTTGAACACTGAAGCTTTCTTT
TRBJ1-2 | . | TRBV30 | . | CAWSVSGVKGYTF | TGTGCCTGGAGTGTTTCAGGGGTAAAAGGCTACACCTTC
TRBJ1-4 | TRBD1 | TRBV29-1 | few | CSVGQGLQEKLFF | TGCAGCGTCGGACAGGGCCTTCAAGAAAAACTGTTTTTT
TRBJ2-3 | TRBD2 | TRBV19 | once | CASSIKRLAGGSDTQYF | TGTGCCAGTAGTATCAAGCGACTAGCGGGAGGGTCAGATACGCAGTATTTT
TRBJ1-1 | . | TRBV20-1 | once | CSARQGVEAFF | TGCAGTGCTAGACAGGGTGTTGAAGCTTTCTTT